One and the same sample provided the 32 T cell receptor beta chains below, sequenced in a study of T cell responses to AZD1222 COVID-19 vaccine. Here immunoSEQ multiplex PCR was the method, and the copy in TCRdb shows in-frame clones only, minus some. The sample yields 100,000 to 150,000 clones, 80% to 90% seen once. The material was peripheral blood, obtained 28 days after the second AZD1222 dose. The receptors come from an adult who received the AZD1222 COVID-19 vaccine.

The CDR3: CATTPGGISGELFF. The CDR3 DNA follows: TGTGCCACCACCCCTGGGGGTATCTCCGGGGAGCTGTTTTTT. The chain recombines TRBV24-1 with TRBJ2-2; D may match TRBD1 or TRBD2 (5 bases each). This CDR3 spans 14 amino acids. Trimming left V 8 bases short and J 6 bases short, with 15 bases between. Germline CDR1 KGHDR, CDR2 SFDVKD.

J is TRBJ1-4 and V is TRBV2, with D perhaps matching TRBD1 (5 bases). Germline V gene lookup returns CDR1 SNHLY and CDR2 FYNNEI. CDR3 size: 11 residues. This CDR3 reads CLNGAGEKLFF. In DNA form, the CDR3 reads TGTCTGAACGGGGCGGGTGAAAAACTGTTTTTT.

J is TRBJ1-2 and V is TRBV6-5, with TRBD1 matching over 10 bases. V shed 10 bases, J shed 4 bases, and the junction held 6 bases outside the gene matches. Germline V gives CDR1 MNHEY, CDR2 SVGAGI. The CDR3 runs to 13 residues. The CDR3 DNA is TGTGCCATCAGGACAGGGGGGTCCTATGGCTACACCTTC. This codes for CAIRTGGSYGYTF.

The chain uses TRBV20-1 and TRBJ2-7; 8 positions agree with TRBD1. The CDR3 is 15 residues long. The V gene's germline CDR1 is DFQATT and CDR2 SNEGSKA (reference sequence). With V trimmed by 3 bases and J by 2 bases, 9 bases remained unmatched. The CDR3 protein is CSASPQTGATYEQYF. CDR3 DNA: TGCAGTGCTAGTCCGCAGACAGGGGCGACCTACGAGCAGTACTTC.

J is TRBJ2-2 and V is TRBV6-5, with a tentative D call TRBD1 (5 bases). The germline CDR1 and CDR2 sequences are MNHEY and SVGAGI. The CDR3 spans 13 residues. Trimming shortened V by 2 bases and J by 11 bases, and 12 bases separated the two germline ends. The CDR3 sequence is CASSYLPTVELFF. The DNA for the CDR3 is TGTGCCAGCAGTTACCTCCCGACAGTAGAGCTGTTTTTT.

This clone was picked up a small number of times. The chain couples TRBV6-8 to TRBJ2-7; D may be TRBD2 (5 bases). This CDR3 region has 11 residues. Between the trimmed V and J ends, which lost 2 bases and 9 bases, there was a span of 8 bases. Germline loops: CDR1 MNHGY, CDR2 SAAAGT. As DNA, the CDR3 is TGTGCCAGCAGTTACCAAGAGGGGCAGTACTTC. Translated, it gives CASSYQEGQYF.

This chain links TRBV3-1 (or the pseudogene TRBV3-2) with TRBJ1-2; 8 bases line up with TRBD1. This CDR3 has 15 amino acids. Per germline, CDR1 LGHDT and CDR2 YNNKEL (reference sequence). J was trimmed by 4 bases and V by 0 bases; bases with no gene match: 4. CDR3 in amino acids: CASSQDWTGRYGYTF. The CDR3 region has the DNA TGTGCCAGCAGCCAAGATTGGACAGGGCGCTATGGCTACACCTTC.

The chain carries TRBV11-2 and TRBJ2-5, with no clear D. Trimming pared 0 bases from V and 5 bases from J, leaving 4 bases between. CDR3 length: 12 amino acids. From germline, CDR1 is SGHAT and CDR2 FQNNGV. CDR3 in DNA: TGTGCCAGCAGCTTAGAATTGGAGACCCAGTACTTC. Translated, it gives CASSLELETQYF.

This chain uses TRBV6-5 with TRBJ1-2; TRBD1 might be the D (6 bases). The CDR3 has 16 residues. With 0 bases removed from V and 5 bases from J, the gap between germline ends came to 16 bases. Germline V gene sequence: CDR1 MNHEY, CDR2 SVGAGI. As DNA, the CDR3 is TGTGCCAGCAGTTACTCGGCCGCGGGGGGCGATTATGGCTACACCTTC. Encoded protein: CASSYSAAGGDYGYTF.

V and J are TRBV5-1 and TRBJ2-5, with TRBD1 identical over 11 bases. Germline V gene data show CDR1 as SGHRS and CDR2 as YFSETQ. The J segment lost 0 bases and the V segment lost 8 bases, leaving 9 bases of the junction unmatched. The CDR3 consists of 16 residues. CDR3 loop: CASKTGDRGYQETQYF. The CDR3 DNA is TGCGCCAGTAAGACAGGGGACAGGGGGTACCAAGAGACCCAGTACTTC.

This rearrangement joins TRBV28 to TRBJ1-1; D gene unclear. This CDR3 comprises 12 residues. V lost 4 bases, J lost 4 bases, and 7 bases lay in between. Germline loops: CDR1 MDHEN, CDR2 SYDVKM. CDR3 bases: TGTGCCAGCAGTTCCCCCCTCACTGAAGCTTTCTTT. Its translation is CASSSPLTEAFF.

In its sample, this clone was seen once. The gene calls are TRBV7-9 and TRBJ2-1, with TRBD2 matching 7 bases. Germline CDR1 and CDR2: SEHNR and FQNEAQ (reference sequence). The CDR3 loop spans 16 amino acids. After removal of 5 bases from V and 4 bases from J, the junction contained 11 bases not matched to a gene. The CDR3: CASSRLAGGSYNEQFF. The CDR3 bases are TGTGCCAGCAGCCGACTAGCCGGCGGGAGTTACAATGAGCAGTTCTTC.

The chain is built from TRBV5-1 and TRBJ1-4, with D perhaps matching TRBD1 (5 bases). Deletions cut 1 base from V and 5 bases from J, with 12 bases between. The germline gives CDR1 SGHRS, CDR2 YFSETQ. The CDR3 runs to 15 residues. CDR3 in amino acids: CASSLSPGFNEKLFF. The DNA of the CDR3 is TGCGCCAGCAGCTTGTCACCAGGGTTCAATGAAAAACTGTTTTTT.

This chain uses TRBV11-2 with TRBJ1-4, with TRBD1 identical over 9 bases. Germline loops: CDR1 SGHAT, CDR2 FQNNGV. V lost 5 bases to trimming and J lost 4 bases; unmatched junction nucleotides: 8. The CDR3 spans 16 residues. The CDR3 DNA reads TGTGCCAGCAGCATCCACGGGACAGGGATTAATGAAAAACTGTTTTTT. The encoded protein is CASSIHGTGINEKLFF.

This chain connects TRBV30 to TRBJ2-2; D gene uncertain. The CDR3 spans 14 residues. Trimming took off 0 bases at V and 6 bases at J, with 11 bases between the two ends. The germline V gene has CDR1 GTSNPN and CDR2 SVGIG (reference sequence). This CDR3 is CAWSVDRTAGELFF. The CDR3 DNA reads TGTGCCTGGAGTGTCGATAGAACGGCCGGGGAGCTGTTTTTT.

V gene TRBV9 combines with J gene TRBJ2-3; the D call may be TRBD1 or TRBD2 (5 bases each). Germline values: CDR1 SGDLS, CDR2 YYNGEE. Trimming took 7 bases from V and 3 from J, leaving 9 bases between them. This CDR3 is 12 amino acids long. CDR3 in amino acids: CASGEGTDTQYF. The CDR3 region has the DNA TGTGCCAGCGGCGAGGGGACAGATACGCAGTATTTT. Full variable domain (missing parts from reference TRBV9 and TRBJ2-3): DSGVTQTPKHLITATGQRVTLRCSPRSGDLSVYWYQQSLDQGLQFLIQYYNGEERAKGNILERFSAQQFPDLHSELNLSSLELGDSALYFCASGEGTDTQYFGPGTRLTVL.

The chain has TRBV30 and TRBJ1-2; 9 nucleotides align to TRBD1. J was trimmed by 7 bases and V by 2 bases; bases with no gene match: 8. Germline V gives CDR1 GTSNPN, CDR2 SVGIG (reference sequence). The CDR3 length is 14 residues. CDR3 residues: CAWSRRDRDFGYTF. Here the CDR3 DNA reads TGTGCCTGGAGTCGCCGGGACAGGGACTTTGGCTACACCTTC.

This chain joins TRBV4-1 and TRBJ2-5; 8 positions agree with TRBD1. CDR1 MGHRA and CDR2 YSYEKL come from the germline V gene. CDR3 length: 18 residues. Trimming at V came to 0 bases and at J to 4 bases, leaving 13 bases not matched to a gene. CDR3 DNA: TGCGCCAGCAGCCAAGACCCTGGACAAGCAGGGGGCGGAGAGACCCAGTACTTC. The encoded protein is CASSQDPGQAGGGETQYF.

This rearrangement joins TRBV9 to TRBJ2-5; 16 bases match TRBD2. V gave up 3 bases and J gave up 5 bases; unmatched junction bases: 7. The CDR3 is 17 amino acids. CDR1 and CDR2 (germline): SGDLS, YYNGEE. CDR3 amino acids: CASSATGTSGGAETQYF. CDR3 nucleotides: TGTGCCAGCAGCGCCACCGGGACTAGCGGGGGGGCTGAGACCCAGTACTTC.

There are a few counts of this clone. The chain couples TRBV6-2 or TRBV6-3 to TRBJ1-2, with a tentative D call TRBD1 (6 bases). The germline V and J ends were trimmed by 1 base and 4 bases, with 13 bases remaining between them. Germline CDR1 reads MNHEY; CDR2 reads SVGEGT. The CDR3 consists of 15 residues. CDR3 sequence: CASSYYGQSLYGYTF. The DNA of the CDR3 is TGTGCCAGCAGTTACTACGGACAGAGCCTCTATGGCTACACCTTC.

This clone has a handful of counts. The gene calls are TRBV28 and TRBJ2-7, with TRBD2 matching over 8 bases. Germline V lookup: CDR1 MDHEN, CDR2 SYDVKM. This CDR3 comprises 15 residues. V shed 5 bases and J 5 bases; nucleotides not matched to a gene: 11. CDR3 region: CASSSSGGLGNEQYF. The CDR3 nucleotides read TGTGCCAGCAGTAGTTCGGGAGGGCTTGGAAACGAGCAGTACTTC.

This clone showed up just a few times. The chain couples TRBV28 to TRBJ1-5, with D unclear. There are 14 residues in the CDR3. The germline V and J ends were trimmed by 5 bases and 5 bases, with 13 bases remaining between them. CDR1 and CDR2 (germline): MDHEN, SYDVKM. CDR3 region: CASSPSLGHQPQHF. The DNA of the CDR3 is TGTGCCAGCAGTCCGAGTCTGGGCCATCAGCCCCAGCATTTT.

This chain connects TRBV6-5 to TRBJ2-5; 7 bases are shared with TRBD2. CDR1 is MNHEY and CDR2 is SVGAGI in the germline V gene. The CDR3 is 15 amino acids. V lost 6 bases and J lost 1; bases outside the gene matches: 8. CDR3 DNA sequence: TGTGCCAGCAGGCCCGGGCTAGCGGTCCAAGAGACCCAGTACTTC. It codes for CASRPGLAVQETQYF.

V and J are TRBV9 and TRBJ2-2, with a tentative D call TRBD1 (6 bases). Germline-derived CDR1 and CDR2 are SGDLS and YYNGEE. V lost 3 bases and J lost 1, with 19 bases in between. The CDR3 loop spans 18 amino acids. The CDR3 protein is CASSASARLQGNTGELFF. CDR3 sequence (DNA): TGTGCCAGCAGCGCATCCGCTCGACTACAGGGGAACACCGGGGAGCTGTTTTTT.

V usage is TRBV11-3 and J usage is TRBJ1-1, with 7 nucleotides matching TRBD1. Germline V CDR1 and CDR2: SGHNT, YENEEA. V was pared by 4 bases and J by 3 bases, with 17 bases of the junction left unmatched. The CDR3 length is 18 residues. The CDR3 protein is CASSSRRGDREVDTEAFF. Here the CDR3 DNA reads TGTGCCAGCAGCTCCAGACGAGGAGACAGGGAGGTGGACACTGAAGCTTTCTTT.

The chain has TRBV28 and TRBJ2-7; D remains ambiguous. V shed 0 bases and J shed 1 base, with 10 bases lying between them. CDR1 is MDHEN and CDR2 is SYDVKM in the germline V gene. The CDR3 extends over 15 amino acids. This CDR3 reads CASSLWGGISYEQYF. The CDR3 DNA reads TGTGCCAGCAGTTTATGGGGCGGTATTTCCTACGAGCAGTACTTC.

The CDR3 sequence is CATSPTPDRVYEQYF. CDR3 nucleotide sequence: TGTGCCACCAGCCCCACCCCGGACAGGGTCTACGAGCAGTACTTC. The rearrangement uses TRBV15 and TRBJ2-7; the match to TRBD1 covers 8 bases. The V and J ends lost 5 bases and 3 bases, in that order; junction bases with no gene match: 9. Germline CDR1 is LNHNV and CDR2 is YYDKDF (reference sequence). The CDR3 spans 15 residues.

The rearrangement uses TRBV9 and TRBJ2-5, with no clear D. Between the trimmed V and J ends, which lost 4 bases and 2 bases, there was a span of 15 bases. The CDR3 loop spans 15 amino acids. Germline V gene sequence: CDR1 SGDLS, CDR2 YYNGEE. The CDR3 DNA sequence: TGTGCCAGCAGCCCCCAAGGGTACAGACAAGAGACCCAGTACTTC. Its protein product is CASSPQGYRQETQYF.

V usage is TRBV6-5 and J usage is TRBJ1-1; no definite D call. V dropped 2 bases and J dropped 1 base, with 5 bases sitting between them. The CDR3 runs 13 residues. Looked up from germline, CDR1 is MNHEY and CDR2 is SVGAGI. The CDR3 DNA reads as TGTGCCAGCAGTTACATGCAGAACACTGAAGCTTTCTTT. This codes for CASSYMQNTEAFF.

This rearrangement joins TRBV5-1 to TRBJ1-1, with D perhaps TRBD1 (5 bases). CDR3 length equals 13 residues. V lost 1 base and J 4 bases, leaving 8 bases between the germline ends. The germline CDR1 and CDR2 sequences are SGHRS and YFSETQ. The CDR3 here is CASSLQGFTEAFF. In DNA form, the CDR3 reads TGCGCCAGCAGCTTGCAGGGTTTCACTGAAGCTTTCTTT.

The CDR3 sequence: CATSAGGNLRSPLHF. CDR3 DNA: TGTGCCACCTCAGCGGGGGGCAACTTGCGCTCACCCCTCCACTTT. This chain uses TRBV19 with TRBJ1-6; the D gene is possibly TRBD1 (6 bases). CDR3 size: 15 residues. V was cut by 10 bases and J by 10 bases, with 23 bases left in between. Germline-derived CDR1 and CDR2 are LNHDA and SQIVND (reference sequence).

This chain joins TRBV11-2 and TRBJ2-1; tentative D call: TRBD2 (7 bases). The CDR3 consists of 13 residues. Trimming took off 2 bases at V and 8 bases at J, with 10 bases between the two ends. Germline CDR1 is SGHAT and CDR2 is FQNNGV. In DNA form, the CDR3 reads TGTGCCAGCAGCTTAAGGGGGGGGGATGAGCAGTTCTTC. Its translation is CASSLRGGDEQFF.